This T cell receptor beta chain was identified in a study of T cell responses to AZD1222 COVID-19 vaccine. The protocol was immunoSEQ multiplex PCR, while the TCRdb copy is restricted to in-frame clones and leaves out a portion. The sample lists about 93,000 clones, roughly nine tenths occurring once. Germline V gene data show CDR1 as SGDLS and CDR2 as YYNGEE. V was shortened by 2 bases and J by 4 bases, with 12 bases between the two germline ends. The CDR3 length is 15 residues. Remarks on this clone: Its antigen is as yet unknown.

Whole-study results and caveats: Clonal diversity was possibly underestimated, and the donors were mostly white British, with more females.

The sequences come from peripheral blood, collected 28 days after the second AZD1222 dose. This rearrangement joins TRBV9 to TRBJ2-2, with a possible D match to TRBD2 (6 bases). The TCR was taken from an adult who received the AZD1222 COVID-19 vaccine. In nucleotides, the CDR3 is TGTGCCAGCAGCGTCCGGCGGGATCCCACCGGGGAGCTGTTTTTT. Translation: CASSVRRDPTGELFF.